One and the same sample provided the 27 T cell receptor beta chains below, sequenced in a study of blood T cell repertoires in COVID-19. The data were produced by immunoSEQ multiplex PCR, yet TCRdb's version contains in-frame clones alone and is incomplete. Among over 150,000 clones, around 83% were seen once, and the ten largest hold about 13%. The sequencing sample was made of peripheral blood. Receptors originate from a human donor in a cohort sampled during active COVID-19.

The chain uses TRBV5-5 and TRBJ2-1, with TRBD1 matching 11 bases. This CDR3 region has 17 residues. V dropped 5 bases and J dropped 0; count of bases not matched to a gene: 7. Germline V gene sequence: CDR1 SGHKS, CDR2 YYEKEE (reference sequence). The CDR3: CASRRDRGASSYNEQFF. CDR3 DNA: TGTGCCAGCAGACGGGACAGGGGGGCCAGCTCCTACAATGAGCAGTTCTTC.

This clone was observed once. The chain recombines TRBV7-9 with TRBJ2-6, with D hard to call. Germline V gene data show CDR1 as SEHNR and CDR2 as FQNEAQ (reference sequence). This CDR3 contains 14 residues. Trimming cost V 2 bases and J 4 bases, with 6 bases left between them. The chain's CDR3 is CASSLTEGANVLTF. The CDR3, as DNA: TGTGCCAGCAGCTTAACGGAGGGGGCCAACGTCCTGACTTTC. Together with reference TRBV7-9 and TRBJ2-6, the CDR3 gives the full variable domain: DTGVSQNPRHKITKRGQNVTFRCDPISEHNRLYWYRQTLGQGPEFLTYFQNEAQLEKSRLLSDRFSAERPKGSFSTLEIQRTEQGDSAMYLCASSLTEGANVLTFGAGSRLTVL.

V usage is TRBV18 and J usage is TRBJ2-3; D is unresolved. The germline V gene has CDR1 KGHSH and CDR2 LQKENI. Trimming removed 4 bases at V and 0 bases at J, with 11 bases between. The CDR3 sequence is 15 residues long. The CDR3 loop is CASSRARTSTDTQYF. DNA of the CDR3: TGTGCCAGCTCACGGGCGCGAACTAGCACAGATACGCAGTATTTT. Complete variable domain (other parts from reference TRBV18 and TRBJ2-3): NAGVMQNPRHLVRRRGQEARLRCSPMKGHSHVYWYRQLPEEGLKFMVYLQKENIIDESGMPKERFSAEFPKEGPSILRIQQVVRGDSAAYFCASSRARTSTDTQYFGPGTRLTVL.

The rearrangement uses TRBV28 and TRBJ1-2; D is uncertain. The germline gives CDR1 MDHEN, CDR2 SYDVKM. The CDR3 consists of 12 residues. V was cut by 5 bases and J by 6 bases, with 10 bases left in between. The CDR3 protein is CASSPTYHGYTF. The CDR3 nucleotides are TGTGCCAGCAGTCCCACCTATCATGGCTACACCTTC.

The rearrangement links TRBV10-2 to TRBJ1-1, with 7 bases matching TRBD1. Germline CDR1 and CDR2: WSHSY and SAAADI. With 7 bases clipped from V and 5 bases from J, the junction kept 4 bases outside the gene matches. CDR3 length equals 12 residues. The CDR3 protein is CASTAGGTEAFF. CDR3 bases: TGCGCCAGCACGGCAGGGGGGACTGAAGCTTTCTTT.

CDR3 region: CARSLPRLGDRVQESYEQYF. The CDR3 DNA reads TGTGCCAGAAGCTTGCCTCGCCTTGGGGACAGGGTACAGGAATCCTACGAGCAGTACTTC. The J gene is TRBJ2-7, the V gene TRBV5-3, with 9 positions matching TRBD1. TRBV5-3 carries the ORF label, with uncertain function. V was clipped by 1 base and J by 1 base; unmatched bases: 18. The CDR3 covers 20 residues.

The rearrangement joins TRBV7-9 to TRBJ2-7; tentative D call: TRBD1 (6 bases). The ends were cut back, 4 bases at V and 1 base at J, with 8 bases in the middle. The CDR3 is 13 amino acids. Germline V lookup: CDR1 SEHNR, CDR2 FQNEAQ (reference sequence). Here the CDR3 reads CASSYRDSYEQYF. CDR3 DNA sequence: TGTGCCAGCAGCTACAGGGATTCCTACGAGCAGTACTTC.

CDR3 coding DNA: TGTGCCAGCAGTTACACAGGGGGCCGCCCCTCTGGGGCCAACGTCCTGACTTTC. Translated: CASSYTGGRPSGANVLTF. The chain is built from TRBV27 and TRBJ2-6; 9 bases fit TRBD1. CDR3 length: 18 amino acids. Germline V gene lookup returns CDR1 MNHEY and CDR2 SMNVEV (reference sequence). Trimming took 4 bases from V and 0 from J; bases not matched to a gene: 7.

This clone has just one count. The chain recombines TRBV7-9 with TRBJ2-3; 11 nucleotides agree with TRBD2. The V segment lost 7 bases and the J segment 12 bases; nucleotides outside the gene matches: 6. This CDR3 region has 12 residues. The V gene's germline CDR1 is SEHNR and CDR2 FQNEAQ (reference sequence). The CDR3 DNA sequence: TGTGCCAGCACCTCGGGACTAGCGGAACAGTATTTT. Its protein product is CASTSGLAEQYF. The whole variable domain, remainder taken from reference TRBV7-9 and TRBJ2-3, is DTGVSQNPRHKITKRGQNVTFRCDPISEHNRLYWYRQTLGQGPEFLTYFQNEAQLEKSRLLSDRFSAERPKGSFSTLEIQRTEQGDSAMYLCASTSGLAEQYFGPGTRLTVL.

This chain joins TRBV15 and TRBJ1-1; 9 bases match TRBD1. Germline-derived CDR1 and CDR2 are LNHNV and YYDKDF (reference sequence). This CDR3 contains 15 residues. J lost 3 bases, V lost 8 bases, and 10 bases had no gene match. In DNA form, the CDR3 reads TGTGCCACCGAGGACAGGGGCGCTTTGGACACTGAAGCTTTCTTT. Translating gives CATEDRGALDTEAFF. Variable domain in full (rest from reference TRBV15 and TRBJ1-1): DAMVIQNPRYQVTQFGKPVTLSCSQTLNHNVMYWYQQKSSQAPKLLFHYYDKDFNNEADTPDNFQSRRPNTSFCFLDIRSPGLGDTAMYLCATEDRGALDTEAFFGQGTRLTVV.

This rearrangement joins TRBV4-2 to TRBJ2-3; 9 positions agree with TRBD2. Looked up from germline, CDR1 is LGHNA and CDR2 is YNFKEQ. This CDR3 region has 16 residues. With 4 bases clipped from V and 0 bases from J, the junction kept 5 bases outside the gene matches. CDR3 nucleotides: TGTGCCAGCAGCCTTCTAGCGGGACGGAGCACAGATACGCAGTATTTT. Protein sequence: CASSLLAGRSTDTQYF.

This chain connects TRBV5-1 to TRBJ2-7; the match to TRBD1 covers 8 bases. This CDR3 spans 12 amino acids. With 1 base clipped from V and 9 bases from J, the junction kept 3 bases outside the gene matches. Germline V gives CDR1 SGHRS, CDR2 YFSETQ. The CDR3 protein is CASSLSGGRQYF. The CDR3, as DNA: TGCGCCAGCAGCTTGTCAGGGGGCAGGCAGTACTTC.

CDR3 sequence reads: CASSPRPGGGNTEAFF. In nucleotides, the CDR3 is TGTGCCAGCAGTCCCCGGCCAGGGGGCGGGAACACTGAAGCTTTCTTT. J is TRBJ1-1 and V is TRBV28, with 8 bases matching TRBD1. CDR3 size: 16 residues. Germline V lookup: CDR1 MDHEN, CDR2 SYDVKM. The ends lost 5 bases at V and 1 base at J; junction bases unmatched: 9.

The CDR3 coding sequence is TGTGCCACGACGACAGGGGGCTCCTACGAGCAGTACTTC. Its protein is CATTTGGSYEQYF. The chain carries TRBV7-2 and TRBJ2-7; 9 nucleotides align to TRBD1. The CDR3 covers 13 residues. With 10 bases clipped from V and 0 bases from J, the junction kept 4 bases outside the gene matches. Germline V gene sequence: CDR1 SGHTA, CDR2 FQGNSA.

This chain joins TRBV24-1 and TRBJ2-7, with a weak D call TRBD1 (6 bases). This CDR3 is 13 amino acids long. Germline V CDR1 and CDR2: KGHDR, SFDVKD. V dropped 4 bases and J dropped 1 base, with 7 bases sitting between them. CDR3 DNA: TGTGCCACCAGTGACACAGGGTCCTACGAGCAGTACTTC. It codes for CATSDTGSYEQYF.

The chain carries TRBV30 and TRBJ1-2; D unresolved. The CDR3 has 14 residues. V lost 0 bases and J 3 bases, leaving 11 bases between the germline ends. Germline V lookup: CDR1 GTSNPN, CDR2 SVGIG (reference sequence). CDR3 in DNA: TGTGCCTGGAGTGTACTCGAGGGCCACTATGGCTACACCTTC. This gives the protein CAWSVLEGHYGYTF.

This clone was picked up many times. This chain uses TRBV30 with TRBJ1-5; 8 positions match TRBD1. Germline lookup yields CDR1 GTSNPN and CDR2 SVGIG (reference sequence). The CDR3 is made up of 15 amino acids. J was trimmed by 5 bases and V by 3 bases; bases with no gene match: 9. CDR3 region: CAWSADREGYQPQHF. In nucleotides, the CDR3 is TGTGCCTGGAGCGCGGACAGGGAAGGTTATCAGCCCCAGCATTTT.

The J gene is TRBJ2-1, the V gene TRBV28; TRBD2 matches 13 bases. Germline assignment: CDR1 MDHEN and CDR2 SYDVKM. J lost 1 base, V lost 5 bases, and 2 bases had no gene match. The CDR3 covers 16 residues. CDR3: CASSGTSGESYNEQFF. DNA of the CDR3: TGTGCCAGCAGTGGGACTAGCGGGGAGTCCTACAATGAGCAGTTCTTC.

This chain connects TRBV19 to TRBJ1-5, with D perhaps matching TRBD1 (6 bases). This CDR3 has 15 amino acids. Trimming removed 5 bases from V and 0 bases from J, with 11 bases in between. Germline V gene sequence: CDR1 LNHDA, CDR2 SQIVND (reference sequence). The CDR3 sequence is CASSYRGNSNQPQHF. Written as DNA, the CDR3 is TGTGCCAGTAGTTATAGGGGGAATAGCAATCAGCCCCAGCATTTT.

This clone has a handful of counts. The V and J genes are TRBV7-9 and TRBJ2-7; tentatively, D is TRBD1 (6 bases). Trimming removed 4 bases at V and 5 bases at J, with 12 bases between. This CDR3 spans 13 amino acids. Germline CDR1 and CDR2: SEHNR and FQNEAQ (reference sequence). CDR3 DNA: TGTGCCAGCAGCTCTGTTTGGGACAACGAGCAGTACTTC. It yields the protein CASSSVWDNEQYF. Together with reference TRBV7-9 and TRBJ2-7, the CDR3 gives the full variable domain: DTGVSQNPRHKITKRGQNVTFRCDPISEHNRLYWYRQTLGQGPEFLTYFQNEAQLEKSRLLSDRFSAERPKGSFSTLEIQRTEQGDSAMYLCASSSVWDNEQYFGPGTRLTVT.

This chain connects TRBV4-1 to TRBJ1-6; D not resolved. Germline V lookup: CDR1 MGHRA, CDR2 YSYEKL. The length of the CDR3 is 17 residues. The ends were cut back, 1 base at V and 7 bases at J, with 17 bases in the middle. This CDR3 reads CASSQVQDRWVNSPLHF. The CDR3, as DNA: TGCGCCAGCAGCCAAGTTCAGGATCGGTGGGTAAATTCACCCCTCCACTTT.

The chain is built from TRBV28 and TRBJ1-4; D not certain. Per germline, CDR1 MDHEN and CDR2 SYDVKM. V dropped 8 bases and J dropped 10 bases, with 14 bases sitting between them. CDR3 size: 12 residues. CDR3 loop: CASQSGWAKLFF. CDR3 nucleotides: TGTGCCAGCCAGTCGGGGTGGGCAAAACTGTTTTTT.

The chain links TRBV5-1 to TRBJ2-7; D might be TRBD2 (6 bases). CDR3 length: 14 residues. CDR1 is SGHRS, CDR2 YFSETQ, per germline. V was clipped by 6 bases and J by 0 bases, with 13 bases between them. In nucleotides, the CDR3 is TGCGCCAGCAAACCGGGCGGGAACTCCTACGAGCAGTACTTC. This codes for CASKPGGNSYEQYF.

The chain links TRBV5-6 to TRBJ2-2, with 9 bases that match TRBD2. The J segment lost 5 bases and the V segment lost 3 bases, leaving 8 bases of the junction unmatched. CDR1 and CDR2 from the germline V gene are SGHDT and YYEEEE. The CDR3 extends over 16 amino acids. Here the CDR3 reads CASSSNPGLATGELFF. In nucleotides, the CDR3 is TGTGCCAGCAGCTCGAACCCGGGACTAGCAACCGGGGAGCTGTTTTTT.

The V call is TRBV5-1, the J call TRBJ2-4; 13 positions match TRBD2. The CDR3 runs to 21 residues. With V trimmed by 1 base and J by 1 base, 14 bases remained unmatched. Germline V CDR1 and CDR2: SGHRS, YFSETQ. This CDR3 is CASSLTSGREAVKFAKNIQYF. The CDR3 DNA follows: TGCGCCAGCAGCTTGACTAGCGGGAGGGAGGCTGTGAAGTTTGCCAAAAACATTCAGTACTTC.

The chain is built from TRBV18 and TRBJ2-5; 8 positions agree with TRBD1. The CDR3 runs to 14 residues. Germline V gives CDR1 KGHSH, CDR2 LQKENI. Losses at the gene ends were 6 bases for V and 1 base for J; bases not matched to a gene: 4. CDR3 in amino acids: CASSRDRGQETQYF. The CDR3 nucleotides are TGTGCCAGCTCGCGAGACAGGGGCCAAGAGACCCAGTACTTC.

In nucleotides, the CDR3 is TGTGCCAGCAGCGTGACTAGGTTAACCGGGGAGCTGTTTTTT. It encodes CASSVTRLTGELFF. V and J are TRBV7-9 and TRBJ2-2, with D maybe TRBD2 (6 bases). Germline lookup yields CDR1 SEHNR and CDR2 FQNEAQ (reference sequence). V was pared by 5 bases and J by 5 bases, with 12 bases between. The CDR3 extends over 14 amino acids.